This T cell receptor beta chain originates from a study of human T cells and chemical hapten exposure. Findings and limits, study-wide: DPC sensitization did not alter TCRs above 1 in 1000 frequency. Relative to control repertoires, expanded TCRs gave rise to significantly more large CDR3 similarity clusters.

TCRdb reprocessed the RACE reads via MiXCR and lists one record per CDR3 protein. This sample yields around 120,000 distinct CDR3 sequences, of which approximately 13% are seen a single time; 2.5% to 3.5% belongs to the top ten. This clonotype was seen a few times. Its antigen is unknown. Germline V CDR1 and CDR2: DFQATT, SNEGSKA (reference sequence). This CDR3 is built from 13 residues. V lost 3 bases and J 1 base, leaving 9 bases between the germline ends. Time point here: pre-sensitization, week 0. Specified treatment: therapeutic diphenylcyclopropenone sensitization with weekly scalp DPC. The J gene is TRBJ1-1, the V gene TRBV20-1; D call uncertain. This specimen was whole blood, taken in connection with sensitization to the hapten diphenylcyclopropenone (DPC). This TCR was recovered from a woman aged 18-29 years with alopecia areata. Some clones in this sample may be carry-over from other donors' samples. The CDR3 loop is CSASRDSNTEAFF. The CDR3 DNA reads as TGCAGTGCTAGTAGGGATTCGAACACTGAAGCTTTCTTT.